The source of this T cell receptor (beta chain) is a study of T cell repertoires in ileal Crohn's disease. Study-wide findings and caveats: Endoscopy was done a median approximately seven months after surgery. Every patient over 26.8% clonality showed endoscopic recurrence.

This clone has more than one count but fewer than ten. Its antigen is currently unknown. TCRdb's copy holds only in-frame clones and misses some; the assay was immunoSEQ multiplex PCR. The sample yields 2,000 to 2,500 clones, roughly 85% seen once. The CDR3 is 15 amino acids. Trimming shortened V by 6 bases and J by 3 bases, and 15 bases separated the two germline ends. Germline V gene lookup returns CDR1 MDHEN and CDR2 SYDVKM. Noted time point: neoterminal ileum biopsy at postoperative endoscopy, about 6 months after surgery. The source is an adult with Crohn's disease. Sequencing was done on a sample of ileal tissue. The chain carries TRBV28 and TRBJ1-5; no definite D call. The CDR3 DNA reads as TGTGCCAGCAGCACGAGGCCGACGGTCAATCAGCCCCAGCATTTT. This sequence encodes CASSTRPTVNQPQHF.